The entry below describes one T cell receptor beta chain. This clonotype was picked up a small number of times. Which antigen it targets is not known. Qualities for individual bases were not recorded, and no much larger clone is one base off. Library preparation was by 5' RACE. TCRdb names Illumina HiSeq 2500 as the instrument used. A second 7 to 11 cycle PCR used a sample-barcoded 5' primer and a J-beta primer mix. A template-switch 5' adaptor carrying 12 random nucleotides introduced a unique molecular identifier onto each TCR beta cDNA molecule. Each sample yielded at least 2.5 million CDR3-containing paired-end reads. The Mint cDNA synthesis kit, primed by a TRBC-specific oligonucleotide, was used to synthesize first-strand cDNA from all RNA. After uracil-DNA glycosylase treatment, a first 18-cycle PCR used universal primers M1SS and BC2_uni_R on all cDNA. The authors' pipeline ran thus. For normalization, 1 million high-quality reads were randomly selected from each sample, with every read carrying a distinct molecular identifier. Instead of being binned into consensus sequences, reads with shared molecular identifiers were discarded. CDR3 identification, clonotype clustering and error correction used MiTCR with a Q25 quality threshold and the strictest error-elimination algorithm. Lower-bound total TCR beta diversity was estimated with a nonparametric unseen species model using Euler transformation. The raw public reads went through TCRdb reprocessing: fastp at Q25, MiXCR clone calling, in-frame beta chains kept. Under each unique CDR3 protein, matching rows form one entry showing the most common genes and DNA. These V and J calls derive from TCRdb rather than the authors' analysis. The sample records about 1.8 million distinct CDR3 sequences, 49% of which are singletons. Together, the top ten hold 2.1% of the sample.

This record belongs to a study of blood T cells in healthy people across ages (dated by TCRdb to 2015 to 2017). Broadly, across the study: Template switching captured roughly one uniquely barcoded TCR beta cDNA molecule per two T cells in model experiments. Using the same blood draw, the study looked at two additional independent replicas of 1 million unique cDNA reads for two donors, one aged 18 to 30 and the other aged 80 or older. Age-related changes in TCR beta repertoire diversity were measured in the study by deep sequencing normalized with unique cDNA molecular identifiers. The donors were split into four age groups: young (average about 16 years), middle-aged (roughly 39), aged (roughly 60) and long-lived (about 82). To avoid experimental bias, donors of different ages were spread randomly across the sequencing lanes. The research as a whole found: Bulk unsorted PBMC profiling prevented conclusive comparison of naive and antigen-experienced compartments. Donor CMV infection status was unknown, potentially confounding age-related changes in expanded clonotypes. Observed TCR beta diversity correlated strongly with the percentage of naive T cells measured by flow cytometry. Compared with the aged group, the long-lived group had more naive CD4+ T cells, fewer expanded clones and increased TCR diversity, a pattern suggesting age selection. As age increased, observed TCR beta diversity per million T cells dropped in a roughly linear way, and a significant reduction was already evident by age about 40. Estimates of total diversity based on one million sequenced T cells were considered lower bounds and underestimates.

The donors were 40 or so Caucasian individuals from Russia, aged roughly 6 to 100 years, who were systemically healthy. Ten milliliters of peripheral blood were drawn from each donor into EDTA-treated Vacutainer tubes. Ficoll-Paque density-gradient centrifugation was used to isolate PBMCs, with at least 6 million obtained per sample. Trizol reagent was used to extract total RNA from the PBMCs, yielding at least 5.5 micrograms per sample. The percentages of naive CD45RAhigh/CD27high T cells were determined by flow cytometry on a PBMC aliquot from every donor. The CDR3 sequence holds 14 residues, the cysteine and phenylalanine included. CDR3 DNA only is kept here, 42 bases in frame from base 1. CDR1 is given as MDHEN and CDR2 as SYDVKM, both from the germline V gene. V is reduced by 2 bases and J by 4 bases, leaving a spacing of 12 bases between them.

Material: blood. This sequence uses TRBV28 and TRBJ2-7, and the D gene may be TRBD2, 7 bases matching. The sequence was obtained from a woman aged 40 to 50 in good health. The CDR3 protein sequence reads: CASSLTGGQYEQYF. In nucleotides, the sequence is TGTGCCAGCAGTTTAACCGGGGGGCAGTACGAGCAGTACTTC.